A single sample is the source of the 2 T cell receptor beta chains below, sequenced in a study of shared clonotypes between healthy human individuals. Assay: immunoSEQ multiplex PCR; the TCRdb copy retains only in-frame clones and omits some. The table records millions of clones, more than 85% of them present only once. The sequencing sample was made of naive CD4+ T cells from PBMCs. Subset described: CD45RA+ positively selected. Receptors were obtained from a man in his late teens or twenties in good health. Some clones in this sample may be carry-over from other donors' samples.

This clone was counted only a few times. This rearrangement joins TRBV4-1 to TRBJ2-2; D tentatively fits TRBD1 or TRBD2 (5 bases each). The CDR3 runs 14 residues. The ends were cut back, 4 bases at V and 2 bases at J, with 8 bases in the middle. CDR1 and CDR2 from the germline V gene are MGHRA and YSYEKL. The CDR3 coding sequence is TGCGCCAGCAGCCGGGACGGTAACACCGGGGAGCTGTTTTTT. The encoded protein is CASSRDGNTGELFF.

V and J are TRBV28 and TRBJ1-5; D may be TRBD1 (6 bases). Germline assignment: CDR1 MDHEN and CDR2 SYDVKM. The germline V and J ends were trimmed by 8 bases and 12 bases, with 20 bases remaining between them. The CDR3 is 13 residues long. For the CDR3, the DNA is TGTGCCAGCCTGGTGAACCTTGGACAGATCCAGCATTTT. This encodes CASLVNLGQIQHF.